These T cell receptor beta chains were read from a single sample in a study of blood T cell repertoires in COVID-19. Method: immunoSEQ multiplex PCR; TCRdb's copy keeps in-frame clones and lacks some. Here the sample spans 75,000 to 85,000 clones, roughly 88% being singletons. The sample taken for sequencing was peripheral blood. The receptor set was obtained from a man in his fifties with active COVID-19. CDR3s include the opening cysteine and the closing phenylalanine or tryptophan. A D gene is named only where the DNA matches it firmly. Not all rows give a size; the values are once, few, many and, for expanded clones, a class.

TRBV19,few,TRBJ2-2,NA,CASSTRDTSGTGELFF,TGTGCCAGTAGTACCCGGGACACCTCGGGCACCGGGGAGCTGTTTTTT
TRBV7-2,NA,TRBJ2-1,NA,CASSPTRYNEQFF,TGTGCCAGCAGCCCCACGAGGTACAATGAGCAGTTCTTC
TRBV2,NA,TRBJ2-2,TRBD2,CASGGASGSTGELFF,TGTGCCAGCGGGGGGGCTAGCGGGAGTACCGGGGAGCTGTTTTTT
TRBV5-1,NA,TRBJ2-5,TRBD2,CASSFQAGEYQETQYF,TGCGCCAGCAGCTTCCAAGCGGGAGAGTACCAAGAGACCCAGTACTTC
TRBV7-3,NA,TRBJ2-1,NA,CASSLNPVDYNEQFF,TGTGCCAGCAGCTTAAATCCGGTCGATTACAATGAGCAGTTCTTC
TRBV28,NA,TRBJ1-5,NA,CASSTDRLNQPQHF,TGTGCCAGCAGTACCGACAGACTTAATCAGCCCCAGCATTTT
TRBV24-1,NA,TRBJ1-2,NA,CATSDFLAFYGYTF,TGTGCCACCAGTGATTTCCTGGCATTCTATGGCTACACCTTC
TRBV7-2,NA,TRBJ2-3,TRBD1,CASSLWGQGTDTQYF,TGTGCCAGCAGCTTATGGGGACAGGGGACAGATACGCAGTATTTT
TRBV5-1,NA,TRBJ1-2,TRBD1,CASSSGTGLPYGYTF,TGCGCCAGCAGCTCTGGGACAGGGCTCCCCTATGGCTACACCTTC
TRBV4-1,NA,TRBJ1-6,TRBD1,CASSQLTGDNSPLHF,TGCGCCAGCAGCCAACTGACAGGGGACAATTCACCCCTCCACTTT
TRBV2,NA,TRBJ2-1,NA,CASTRDNEQFF,TGTGCCAGCACCAGGGATAATGAGCAGTTCTTC
TRBV5-4,NA,TRBJ2-5,TRBD1,CASSFGQDQETQYF,TGTGCCAGCAGCTTTGGACAGGACCAAGAGACCCAGTACTTC
TRBV7-8,NA,TRBJ1-6,NA,CASSLADGGHSPLHF,TGTGCCAGCAGCTTAGCGGACGGAGGGCATTCACCCCTCCACTTT
TRBV24-1,NA,TRBJ1-5,TRBD1,CATSDSNRGKGQPQHF,TGTGCCACCAGTGACTCGAACAGGGGTAAGGGCCAGCCCCAGCATTTT
TRBV6-5,once,TRBJ2-1,NA,CASSYPGQEQFF,TGTGCCAGCAGTTACCCCGGACAGGAGCAGTTCTTC
TRBV5-1,NA,TRBJ1-1,TRBD1,CASSLGQGAGMNTEAFF,TGCGCCAGCAGCTTGGGACAGGGGGCAGGCATGAACACTGAAGCTTTCTTT